The next 29 T cell receptor beta chains were all read from a single sample in a study of T cell changes during pregnancy in multiple sclerosis. TCRdb keeps only in-frame clones here, not all; method: immunoSEQ multiplex PCR. The data hold 30,000 to 35,000 clones, with 85% to 90% observed a single time. The material was CD8+ T cells from peripheral blood mononuclear cells, obtained before pregnancy. The receptors originated from a female donor with multiple sclerosis, enrolled in a pregnancy study.

V is TRBV5-4 and J is TRBJ2-7; 10 bases align to TRBD1. Germline lookup yields CDR1 SGHNT and CDR2 YYREEE (reference sequence). The CDR3 totals 15 residues. The trim removed 4 bases at V and 4 bases at J, leaving 8 bases unmatched. The CDR3 nucleotides are TGTGCCAGCAGCCTCCGGACAGGGGGGTCATACGAGCAGTACTTC. It specifies CASSLRTGGSYEQYF.

The rearrangement uses TRBV6-5 and TRBJ1-3, with 8 bases that match TRBD1. After removal of 5 bases from V and 4 bases from J, the junction contained 7 bases not matched to a gene. CDR1 and CDR2 from the germline V gene are MNHEY and SVGAGI. The CDR3 spans 15 residues. The CDR3 region has the DNA TGTGCCAGCAGTGCCACAGGGGGAAGAGGAAACACCATATATTTT. It translates to CASSATGGRGNTIYF.

The chain uses TRBV7-6 and TRBJ2-5, with D possibly matching TRBD1 (5 bases). The CDR3 covers 13 residues. V lost 2 bases, J lost 4 bases, and 8 bases lay in between. CDR1 is SGHVS, CDR2 FNYEAQ, per germline. The CDR3 coding sequence is TGTGCCAGCAGCTTACAGGGTTTAGAGACCCAGTACTTC. It encodes CASSLQGLETQYF.

V and J are TRBV27 and TRBJ2-1, with 9 bases identical to TRBD2. CDR3 length: 16 amino acids. With V trimmed by 5 bases and J by 12 bases, 17 bases remained unmatched. Looked up from germline, CDR1 is MNHEY and CDR2 is SMNVEV (reference sequence). DNA of the CDR3: TGTGCCAGCAGTGAAAGGGAGACTAGCGGCCCAGGGGGGCAGTTCTTC. This translates into CASSERETSGPGGQFF.

The chain links TRBV11-2 to TRBJ1-1, with 11 bases fitting TRBD1. Looked up from germline, CDR1 is SGHAT and CDR2 is FQNNGV. After removal of 1 base from V and 4 bases from J, the junction contained 5 bases not matched to a gene. The CDR3 length is 16 residues. CDR3 bases: TGTGCCAGCAGCTTAGGGACAGGGGGCACGGGCACTGAAGCTTTCTTT. Protein: CASSLGTGGTGTEAFF.

V gene TRBV9 combines with J gene TRBJ2-3; D might be TRBD2 (6 bases). The V end lost 1 base, the J end lost 3 bases, and 18 bases lay between the germline ends. Germline CDR1 and CDR2: SGDLS and YYNGEE. The CDR3 covers 17 residues. CDR3 sequence (DNA): TGTGCCAGCAGCGTAACCCCGGCGGGATTCGTGACAGATACGCAGTATTTT. It translates to CASSVTPAGFVTDTQYF.

V usage is TRBV11-2 and J usage is TRBJ2-5, with 10 bases fitting TRBD2. CDR1 SGHAT and CDR2 FQNNGV come from the germline V gene. Trimming removed 1 base from V and 5 bases from J; junction bases left unmatched: 4. The CDR3 loop spans 15 amino acids. In nucleotides, the CDR3 is TGTGCCAGCAGCTTAGTAGCGGGGGGCCTGGAGACCCAGTACTTC. It codes for CASSLVAGGLETQYF. The whole variable domain, filled in from reference TRBV11-2 and TRBJ2-5, reads EAGVAQSPRYKIIEKRQSVAFWCNPISGHATLYWYQQILGQGPKLLIQFQNNGVVDDSQLPKDRFSAERLKGVDSTLKIQPAKLEDSAVYLCASSLVAGGLETQYFGPGTRLLVL.

The CDR3 sequence: CASSLFLEEGYNEQFF. CDR3 in DNA: TGCGCCAGCAGCCTATTCTTAGAGGAAGGATACAATGAGCAGTTCTTC. The gene calls are TRBV4-3 and TRBJ2-1; D is uncertain. V was clipped by 4 bases and J by 4 bases, with 17 bases between them. The CDR3 extends over 16 amino acids. Germline CDR1 LGHNA, CDR2 YSLEER.

The chain carries TRBV18 and TRBJ2-1; 9 nucleotides align to TRBD2. The V gene end was trimmed by 5 bases and the J gene end by 13 bases; junction bases not matched to a gene: 15. Germline values: CDR1 KGHSH, CDR2 LQKENI. The CDR3 contains 15 residues. The CDR3 bases are TGTGCCAGCTCAGAGATAGCGGGGGCCCTCGGGGGCCAGTTCTTC. The encoded protein is CASSEIAGALGGQFF.

The chain recombines TRBV10-1 with TRBJ1-1, with TRBD1 matching over 8 bases. The CDR3 extends over 17 amino acids. Germline CDR1 is WNHNN and CDR2 is SYGVQD (reference sequence). The junction had 19 bases not matched to a gene; V was cut back by 2 bases and J by 11 bases. CDR3 residues: CASSEPERGQGCRGAFF. CDR3 nucleotide sequence: TGCGCCAGCAGTGAGCCCGAAAGAGGACAGGGTTGTAGGGGGGCTTTCTTT.

The chain joins TRBV10-2 to TRBJ2-1; D is unresolved. The CDR3 sequence is 12 residues long. Germline V gene data show CDR1 as WSHSY and CDR2 as SAAADI. V lost 6 bases, J lost 4 bases, and 7 bases lay in between. The CDR3 spells CASRVRYNEQFF. Written as DNA, the CDR3 is TGCGCCAGCAGGGTGAGGTACAATGAGCAGTTCTTC.

The rearrangement uses TRBV6-5 and TRBJ2-7, with 11 bases that match TRBD1. The CDR3 extends over 13 amino acids. J gave up 7 bases and V 4 bases, and 3 bases lay outside the gene matches. Germline V gene data show CDR1 as MNHEY and CDR2 as SVGAGI. The CDR3 is CASSWTGGEEQYF. CDR3 sequence (DNA): TGTGCCAGCAGTTGGACAGGGGGCGAGGAGCAGTACTTC.

The chain joins TRBV19 to TRBJ1-5; maybe TRBD1 (5 bases). The germline V and J ends were trimmed by 0 bases and 2 bases, with 14 bases remaining between them. Per germline, CDR1 LNHDA and CDR2 SQIVND (reference sequence). CDR3 length equals 17 residues. As DNA, the CDR3 is TGTGCCAGTAGTATAGATCGGGAGGGGTGGGGCAATCAGCCCCAGCATTTT. Protein sequence: CASSIDREGWGNQPQHF.

The genes are TRBV12-1 and TRBJ2-1; the table's D call, TRBD2, was not checked against the DNA. TRBV12-1 is a documented pseudogene. The CDR3 runs 15 residues. CDR3 residues: CASSFGGGESGEQFF. CDR3 sequence (DNA): TGTGCCAGCAGCTTTGGGGGAGGGGAGTCGGGTGAGCAGTTCTTC.

The genes are TRBV5-5 and TRBJ2-7; D is perhaps TRBD2 (6 bases). The CDR3 length is 13 residues. Between the trimmed V and J ends, which lost 4 bases and 2 bases, there was a span of 10 bases. The germline V gene has CDR1 SGHKS and CDR2 YYEKEE (reference sequence). The CDR3 DNA follows: TGTGCCAGCAGCCACGGGGGACCCTACGAGCAGTACTTC. It yields the protein CASSHGGPYEQYF.

This clone came up a few times. The chain carries TRBV9 and TRBJ1-2; 7 bases line up with TRBD1. Germline CDR1 and CDR2: SGDLS and YYNGEE. The length of the CDR3 is 14 residues. Trimming took 3 bases from V and 8 from J; bases not matched to a gene: 10. The CDR3 is CASSAGGGIEGYTF. The CDR3 bases are TGTGCCAGCAGCGCAGGGGGTGGGATAGAAGGCTACACCTTC.

The chain is built from TRBV6-4 and TRBJ1-6; 8 nucleotides match TRBD1. This CDR3 contains 16 residues. CDR1 is MRHNA, CDR2 SNTAGT, per germline. Trimming cost V 8 bases and J 9 bases; bases outside gene matches: 15. CDR3 DNA sequence: TGTGCCAGCTCAAACCCCCCACGGACAGGGATTTCACCCCTCCACTTT. It translates to CASSNPPRTGISPLHF.

The DNA of the CDR3 is TGTGCCAGCAGTTACTCTGCTAGCCCTGATGAAAAACTGTTTTTT. Protein product: CASSYSASPDEKLFF. This chain joins TRBV6-5 and TRBJ1-4; no reliable D call. CDR1 is MNHEY and CDR2 is SVGAGI in the germline V gene. The CDR3 extends over 15 amino acids. V was cut by 0 bases and J by 6 bases, with 11 bases left in between.

The V gene is TRBV9, the J gene TRBJ1-3; no definite D call. Germline V lookup: CDR1 SGDLS, CDR2 YYNGEE. V gave up 4 bases and J gave up 2 bases, with 13 bases separating them. The CDR3 has 15 residues. In nucleotides, the CDR3 is TGTGCCAGCAGCCCGTGGGGAGAAACTGGAAACACCATATATTTT. Translation: CASSPWGETGNTIYF.

This sequence joins TRBV2 and TRBJ1-5, with 7 bases lining up with TRBD1. Germline V gene sequence: CDR1 SNHLY, CDR2 FYNNEI. The V and J ends lost 4 bases and 3 bases, in that order; junction bases with no gene match: 3. The CDR3 extends over 14 amino acids. The CDR3 DNA reads TGTGCCAGCAGTGGACAGGGTTACAATCAGCCCCAGCATTTT. Residues: CASSGQGYNQPQHF.

The V and J genes are TRBV2 and TRBJ1-1; TRBD1 might be the D (6 bases). The CDR3 has 11 residues. CDR1 is SNHLY and CDR2 is FYNNEI in the germline V gene. Between the trimmed V and J ends, which lost 10 bases and 4 bases, there was a span of 10 bases. CDR3 residues: CATPGVTEAFF. CDR3 bases: TGTGCCACCCCAGGGGTCACTGAAGCTTTCTTT.

The CDR3 DNA sequence: TGTGCCAGCAGCTTAGGCGTGGAGTACAATGAGCAGTTCTTC. Its protein product is CASSLGVEYNEQFF. This chain connects TRBV13 to TRBJ2-1; D is ambiguous. The CDR3 is 14 amino acids. V lost 0 bases and J 4 bases, leaving 7 bases between the germline ends. Germline V gene lookup returns CDR1 PRHDT and CDR2 FYEKMQ (reference sequence).

This chain uses TRBV5-6 with TRBJ1-3; no definite D call. Trimming removed 0 bases at V and 0 bases at J, with 4 bases between. CDR1 is SGHDT and CDR2 is YYEEEE in the germline V gene. The CDR3 has 14 residues. The CDR3 reads CASSLASSGNTIYF. CDR3 DNA: TGTGCCAGCAGCTTGGCTAGCTCTGGAAACACCATATATTTT. Based on the CDR3 plus reference TRBV5-6 and TRBJ1-3, the full variable domain is DAGVTQSPTHLIKTRGQQVTLRCSPKSGHDTVSWYQQALGQGPQFIFQYYEEEERQRGNFPDRFSGHQFPNYSSELNVNALLLGDSALYLCASSLASSGNTIYFGEGSWLTVV.

The J gene is TRBJ2-7, the V gene TRBV2, with 15 bases fitting TRBD2. V lost 6 bases to trimming and J lost 5 bases; unmatched junction nucleotides: 11. The CDR3 loop spans 17 amino acids. CDR1 is SNHLY, CDR2 FYNNEI, per germline. CDR3 bases: TGTGCCAGCAGGGGAGGTGGGACTAGCGGGGGGAGCGACGAGCAGTACTTC. Translation gives CASRGGGTSGGSDEQYF.

V and J are TRBV6-4 and TRBJ1-1; D uncertain. The CDR3 loop spans 13 amino acids. Germline CDR1 is MRHNA and CDR2 is SNTAGT. Deletions cut 8 bases from V and 1 base from J, with 11 bases between. The CDR3 DNA follows: TGTGCCAGCCGGGAAGGAGAGAACACTGAAGCTTTCTTT. Translating gives CASREGENTEAFF.

As DNA, the CDR3 is TGCGCCAGCAGCCCCCGGGACAGGGGCGACCACGAGCAGTACTTC. This codes for CASSPRDRGDHEQYF. The chain joins TRBV5-1 to TRBJ2-7; 10 positions agree with TRBD1. V trimming: 4 bases; J trimming: 5 bases; junction bases outside the gene matches: 9. The germline gives CDR1 SGHRS, CDR2 YFSETQ. This CDR3 has 15 amino acids.

This chain connects TRBV7-9 to TRBJ2-3, with D maybe TRBD2 (6 bases). The CDR3 is 16 residues long. Germline V gene sequence: CDR1 SEHNR, CDR2 FQNEAQ (reference sequence). Trimming left V 3 bases short and J 3 bases short, with 16 bases between. The chain's CDR3 is CASSFPGGAGTDTQYF. The CDR3 DNA sequence: TGTGCCAGCAGCTTCCCCGGGGGAGCGGGTACAGATACGCAGTATTTT.

The chain has TRBV11-2 and TRBJ2-7; D is ambiguous. The CDR3 has 13 amino acids. Germline lookup yields CDR1 SGHAT and CDR2 FQNNGV. Trimming took off 1 base at V and 4 bases at J, with 8 bases between the two ends. The CDR3 sequence: CASSLGPNYEQYF. CDR3 DNA: TGTGCCAGCAGCTTAGGGCCAAATTACGAGCAGTACTTC.

The chain links TRBV7-2 to TRBJ1-5, with D possibly being TRBD1 (5 bases). This CDR3 region has 17 residues. The V end lost 1 base, the J end lost 2 bases, and 15 bases lay between the germline ends. Germline V gene data show CDR1 as SGHTA and CDR2 as FQGNSA. The CDR3 coding sequence is TGTGCCAGCAGCTTAGAGGATGGGGCCTGGGGCAATCAGCCCCAGCATTTT. Its protein product is CASSLEDGAWGNQPQHF.